This T cell receptor (beta chain) was documented in a study of cytomegalovirus exposure and HLA in healthy donors. CDR1 and CDR2 (germline): MNHEY, SMNVEV (reference sequence). CDR3 size: 16 residues. V lost 4 bases and J 5 bases, leaving 18 bases between the germline ends. In the case of this clone: The antigen is unknown.

Profiling relied on immunoSEQ multiplex PCR, and the TCRdb table lists in-frame clones only, not all of them. The data hold tens of thousands of clones, with roughly 89% observed a single time. Study-wide points: Cytomegalovirus association was listed for 164 TCR beta chains.

The sequence derives from a woman aged 18-29 years in good health and CMV-seronegative. The sample consisted of PBMCs. The V gene is TRBV27, the J gene TRBJ2-1; a weak D match, TRBD2 (6 bases). The CDR3 loop is CASSSAGLPRDNEQFF. The CDR3 DNA follows: TGTGCCAGCAGTTCCGCGGGACTTCCAAGAGACAATGAGCAGTTCTTC.